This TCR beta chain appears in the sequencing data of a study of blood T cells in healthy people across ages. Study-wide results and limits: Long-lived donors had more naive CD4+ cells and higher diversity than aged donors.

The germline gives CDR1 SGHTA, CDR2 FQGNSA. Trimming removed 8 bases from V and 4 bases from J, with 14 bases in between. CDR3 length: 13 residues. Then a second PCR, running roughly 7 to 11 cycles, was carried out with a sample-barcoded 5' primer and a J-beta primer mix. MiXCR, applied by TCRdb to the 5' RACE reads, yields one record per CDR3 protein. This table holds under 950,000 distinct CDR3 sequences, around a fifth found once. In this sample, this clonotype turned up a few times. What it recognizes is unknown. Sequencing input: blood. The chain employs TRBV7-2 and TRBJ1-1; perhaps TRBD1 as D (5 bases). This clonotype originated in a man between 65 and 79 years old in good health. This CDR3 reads CASGPGLRTEAFF. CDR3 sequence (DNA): TGTGCCAGCGGGCCGGGACTTCGCACTGAAGCTTTCTTT.